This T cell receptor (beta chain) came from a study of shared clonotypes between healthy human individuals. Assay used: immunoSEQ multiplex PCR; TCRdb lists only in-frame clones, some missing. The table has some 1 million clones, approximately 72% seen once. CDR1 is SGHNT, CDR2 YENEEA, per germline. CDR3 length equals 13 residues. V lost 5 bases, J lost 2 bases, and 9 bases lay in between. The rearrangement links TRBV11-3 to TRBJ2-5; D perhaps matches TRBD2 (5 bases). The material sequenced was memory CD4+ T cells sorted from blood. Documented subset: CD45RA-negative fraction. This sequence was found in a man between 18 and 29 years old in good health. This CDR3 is CASSPGGQETQYF. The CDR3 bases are TGTGCCAGCAGCCCAGGAGGACAAGAGACCCAGTACTTC.